This TCR beta chain was documented in a study of cytomegalovirus exposure and HLA in healthy donors. It was with 60 Vbeta and 13 Jbeta primers that the PCR ran. Clones were sequenced by immunoSEQ multiplex PCR, and TCRdb holds only the in-frame ones, with some missing. The table lists fewer than 100,000 clones, with about 0.5% in the top ten. Study-level findings and limits: The sole available immune exposure information was CMV serostatus.

A note on this clone: The antigen is undetermined.

The sequence was collected from a man aged 50 or older in good health and CMV-seronegative. The sequenced sample consisted of PBMCs.

The CDR3 loop reads CSAGQGVNQPQHF. In DNA form, the CDR3 reads TGCAGCGCTGGACAGGGCGTAAATCAGCCCCAGCATTTT. This chain uses TRBV29-1 with TRBJ1-5, with 8 bases identical to TRBD1. The germline V gene encodes CDR1 SQVTM and CDR2 ANQGSEA. V was pared by 7 bases and J by 4 bases, with 6 bases of the junction left unmatched. The CDR3 runs 13 residues. The variable domain in full, completed from reference TRBV29-1 and TRBJ1-5, reads SAVISQKPSRDICQRGTSLTIQCQVDSQVTMMFWYRQQPGQSLTLIATANQGSEATYESGFVIDKFPISRPNLTFSTLTVSNMSPEDSSIYLCSAGQGVNQPQHFGDGTRLSIL.